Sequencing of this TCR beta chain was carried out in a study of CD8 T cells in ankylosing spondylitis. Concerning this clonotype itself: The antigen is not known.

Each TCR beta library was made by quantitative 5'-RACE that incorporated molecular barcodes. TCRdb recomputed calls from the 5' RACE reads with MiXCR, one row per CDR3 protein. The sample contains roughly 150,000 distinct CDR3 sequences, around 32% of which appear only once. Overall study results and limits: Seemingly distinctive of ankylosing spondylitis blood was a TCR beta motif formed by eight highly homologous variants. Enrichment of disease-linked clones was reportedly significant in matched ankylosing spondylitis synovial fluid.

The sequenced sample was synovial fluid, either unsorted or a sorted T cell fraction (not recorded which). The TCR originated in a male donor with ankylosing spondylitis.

Written as DNA, the CDR3 is TGCGCCAGCAGCCACCCCGGACAGAATGAAGCTTTCTTT. Its translation is CASSHPGQNEAFF. The rearrangement links TRBV4-1 to TRBJ1-1, with D tentatively TRBD1 (6 bases). The germline V gene encodes CDR1 MGHRA and CDR2 YSYEKL. The V gene lost 3 bases and the J gene lost 7 bases, with 12 bases spanning the gap. The CDR3 is made up of 13 amino acids.